Following are 28 T cell receptor beta chains from one sample sequenced in a study of cytotoxic CD8 clonotypes in ibrutinib-treated CLL. Sequencing used immunoSEQ multiplex PCR; TCRdb keeps in-frame clones, though not all of them. The sample yields under 200,000 clones, about 84% seen once. Sequenced here: PBMCs, sampled after 24 months of ibrutinib treatment. The receptors here all came from a human donor with chronic lymphocytic leukemia.

This clone was detected a few times. Other DNA sequences in this sample translate to the same CDR3. The gene calls are TRBV5-1 and TRBJ2-2, with TRBD1 identical over 8 bases. The CDR3 runs to 16 residues. CDR1 is SGHRS, CDR2 YFSETQ, per germline. Trimming at V came to 4 bases and at J to 6 bases, leaving 11 bases not matched to a gene. CDR3 nucleotides: TGCGCCAGCAGCCCGGGGTGGACAGGGTCGGCCGGGGAGCTGTTTTTT. This gives the protein CASSPGWTGSAGELFF.

The V and J genes are TRBV30 and TRBJ2-7; D may correspond to TRBD1 or TRBD2 (6 bases each). The length of the CDR3 is 14 residues. V was cut by 1 base and J by 2 bases, with 12 bases left in between. From germline, CDR1 is GTSNPN and CDR2 SVGIG (reference sequence). The CDR3 reads CAWSEQGGPYEQYF. CDR3 DNA: TGTGCCTGGAGTGAACAGGGAGGTCCCTACGAGCAGTACTTC.

This clone was counted once. The gene calls are TRBV7-9 and TRBJ2-1; D gene uncertain. From germline, CDR1 is SEHNR and CDR2 FQNEAQ (reference sequence). The ends were cut back, 5 bases at V and 7 bases at J, with 18 bases in the middle. The CDR3 contains 15 residues. CDR3 residues: CASSMRGTGPNEQFF. CDR3 DNA sequence: TGTGCCAGCAGCATGCGCGGTACCGGACCGAATGAGCAGTTCTTC.

The genes are TRBV7-9 and TRBJ1-3, with D possibly being TRBD1 (5 bases). V was cut by 5 bases and J by 0 bases, with 11 bases left in between. Germline values: CDR1 SEHNR, CDR2 FQNEAQ (reference sequence). CDR3 length equals 15 residues. CDR3 DNA sequence: TGTGCCAGCAGCCCAGGACAATTCTCTGGAAACACCATATATTTT. It encodes CASSPGQFSGNTIYF.

The chain combines TRBV12-5 with TRBJ1-4; 9 bases are a match to TRBD1. CDR3 size: 13 residues. CDR1 is LGHNT, CDR2 FRNRAP, per germline. V lost 7 bases, J lost 7 bases, and 4 bases stayed unmatched. The CDR3 nucleotides are TGTGCTAGTGTGGGACAGGGAAGTGAAAAACTGTTTTTT. This sequence encodes CASVGQGSEKLFF.

The CDR3 nucleotides are TGTGCCAGCCAGGGGAACACCGGGGAGCTGTTTTTT. Translation gives CASQGNTGELFF. The chain carries TRBV18 and TRBJ2-2, with D possibly matching TRBD1 (5 bases). V was trimmed by 8 bases and J by 1 base, leaving 5 bases between them. Germline assignment: CDR1 KGHSH and CDR2 LQKENI. CDR3 length: 12 residues.

This chain uses TRBV27 with TRBJ2-1; 10 nucleotides align to TRBD2. In germline, CDR1 is MNHEY, CDR2 SMNVEV (reference sequence). Unmatched junction bases numbered 13, after V lost 3 bases and J lost 8 bases. The CDR3 loop spans 17 amino acids. In DNA form, the CDR3 reads TGTGCCAGCAGTTTTTTAGCGGGGGGACGTGGTAGAGATGAGCAGTTCTTC. It yields the protein CASSFLAGGRGRDEQFF.

This chain links TRBV4-1 with TRBJ1-3; D unresolved. Looked up from germline, CDR1 is MGHRA and CDR2 is YSYEKL. V was cut by 0 bases and J by 0 bases, with 12 bases left in between. The CDR3 has 17 residues. The CDR3 reads CASSQDPVRDSGNTIYF. The CDR3 DNA follows: TGCGCCAGCAGCCAAGACCCCGTACGGGACTCTGGAAACACCATATATTTT.

This clone has only one observation. J is TRBJ2-1 and V is TRBV27; 15 bases match TRBD2. The CDR3 sequence is 16 residues long. J lost 6 bases, V lost 7 bases, and 7 bases had no gene match. Germline V lookup: CDR1 MNHEY, CDR2 SMNVEV (reference sequence). This CDR3 is CASTTGLAGGGNEQFF. The CDR3 nucleotides are TGTGCCAGCACCACGGGACTAGCGGGAGGAGGCAATGAGCAGTTCTTC.

The gene calls are TRBV19 and TRBJ1-2, with TRBD1 as a possible D gene (6 bases). CDR3 length equals 13 residues. With 6 bases removed from V and 6 bases from J, the gap between germline ends came to 14 bases. CDR1 is LNHDA, CDR2 SQIVND, per germline (reference sequence). The CDR3 DNA is TGTGCCAGTAGCCCCAGGGGAGGGAATGGCTACACCTTC. Protein: CASSPRGGNGYTF.

This chain connects TRBV28 to TRBJ2-4, with no clear D. Germline CDR1 reads MDHEN; CDR2 reads SYDVKM. The CDR3 sequence is 15 residues long. Trimming took off 5 bases at V and 6 bases at J, with 17 bases between the two ends. The CDR3 DNA reads as TGTGCCAGCAGTCCCCCCCCAGGATTGGGAAACATTCAGTACTTC. It yields the protein CASSPPPGLGNIQYF. The full variable domain, with the rest looked up from reference TRBV28 and TRBJ2-4, is DVKVTQSSRYLVKRTGEKVFLECVQDMDHENMFWYRQDPGLGLRLIYFSYDVKMKEKGDIPEGYSVSREKKERFSLILESASTNQTSMYLCASSPPPGLGNIQYFGAGTRLSVL.

The chain has TRBV19 and TRBJ1-2; 10 bases fit TRBD1. The V segment lost 6 bases and the J segment 5 bases; nucleotides outside the gene matches: 9. Per the germline V gene, CDR1 is LNHDA and CDR2 is SQIVND (reference sequence). The CDR3 covers 15 residues. Here the CDR3 reads CASRPGTGAWYGYTF. CDR3 in DNA: TGTGCCAGTAGACCCGGGACAGGGGCTTGGTATGGCTACACCTTC.

This clone was recorded only once. This rearrangement joins TRBV6-6 to TRBJ1-2, with TRBD1 identical over 7 bases. In germline, CDR1 is MNHNY, CDR2 SVGAGI (reference sequence). V lost 4 bases and J lost 1; bases outside the gene matches: 6. The CDR3 totals 15 residues. The CDR3 sequence is CASSFDRVGNYGYTF. Here the CDR3 DNA reads TGTGCCAGCAGTTTTGACAGGGTCGGTAACTATGGCTACACCTTC.

This chain links TRBV5-8 with TRBJ1-1; TRBD1 agrees at 8 bases. Germline trimming cut 5 bases from V and 4 bases from J; bases unmatched to any gene: 4. Germline V CDR1 and CDR2: SGHTS, YDEGEE. CDR3 size: 13 residues. In nucleotides, the CDR3 is TGTGCCAGCAGACTACAGGGGGTCACTGAAGCTTTCTTT. It codes for CASRLQGVTEAFF.

V is TRBV5-1 and J is TRBJ1-2, with 9 bases aligning to TRBD1. CDR3 length: 18 residues. From germline, CDR1 is SGHRS and CDR2 YFSETQ. Trimming cost V 1 base and J 5 bases; bases outside gene matches: 15. CDR3 nucleotide sequence: TGCGCCAGCAGCTTGTTAGGGACAGGGTCCCTAGACGAATATGGCTACACCTTC. This gives the protein CASSLLGTGSLDEYGYTF.

This rearrangement joins TRBV4-1 to TRBJ1-2; 7 nucleotides match TRBD1. V lost 1 base, J lost 6 bases, and 8 bases stayed unmatched. The CDR3 contains 15 residues. CDR1 is MGHRA and CDR2 is YSYEKL in the germline V gene. In DNA form, the CDR3 reads TGCGCCAGCAGCCAAGTAGAGGGGGCAGTCGATGGCTACACCTTC. Amino acid sequence: CASSQVEGAVDGYTF.

The chain joins TRBV6-6 to TRBJ2-7, with D perhaps TRBD1 (6 bases). CDR1 and CDR2 (germline): MNHNY, SVGAGI (reference sequence). Trimming left V 4 bases short and J 5 bases short, with 12 bases between. The CDR3 contains 13 residues. The CDR3 is CASSFFHRDEQYF. The CDR3 DNA is TGTGCCAGCAGTTTTTTTCACAGGGACGAGCAGTACTTC.

The V call is TRBV19, the J call TRBJ2-3, with TRBD2 matching over 7 bases. This CDR3 contains 13 residues. The V segment lost 8 bases and the J segment 4 bases; nucleotides outside the gene matches: 6. Germline V CDR1 and CDR2: LNHDA, SQIVND (reference sequence). The CDR3 coding sequence is TGTGCCAGTGGGAGGGACTTCTCAGATACGCAGTATTTT. Its translation: CASGRDFSDTQYF.

The J gene is TRBJ2-5, the V gene TRBV6-1, with D perhaps being TRBD1 or TRBD2 (5 bases each). The CDR3 is 14 residues long. V shed 8 bases and J shed 5 bases, with 18 bases lying between them. CDR1 is MNHNS and CDR2 is SASEGT in the germline V gene. CDR3 DNA: TGTGCCAGCTACGAGCGGAAGGGGCGGGAGACCCAGTACTTC. Its protein is CASYERKGRETQYF.

The J gene is TRBJ2-3, the V gene TRBV5-1, with D possibly matching TRBD1 (6 bases). V lost 6 bases to trimming and J lost 2 bases, with 13 bases between them. This CDR3 has 14 residues. In germline, CDR1 is SGHRS, CDR2 YFSETQ. CDR3 region: CASTTQGPTDTQYF. CDR3 sequence (DNA): TGCGCCAGCACCACACAGGGCCCCACAGATACGCAGTATTTT.

The chain joins TRBV27 to TRBJ2-1, with 7 bases aligning to TRBD2. The CDR3 is 18 amino acids. The V segment lost 1 base and the J segment 0 bases; nucleotides outside the gene matches: 9. Germline CDR1 is MNHEY and CDR2 is SMNVEV (reference sequence). The CDR3: CASSLLASGISSYNEQFF. CDR3 DNA: TGTGCCAGCAGTTTATTAGCCAGCGGGATCAGCTCCTACAATGAGCAGTTCTTC.

The V and J genes are TRBV11-3 and TRBJ1-3; D unresolved. Germline V lookup: CDR1 SGHNT, CDR2 YENEEA. V lost 4 bases, J lost 4 bases, and 11 bases lay in between. CDR3 length equals 14 residues. CDR3 nucleotide sequence: TGTGCCAGCAGCTCCCTGGCACTGGGAAACACCATATATTTT. It specifies CASSSLALGNTIYF.

CDR3 in DNA: TGCGCCAGCAGCTTGGGCTCGGGGTTGGGTGAGGAAAAACTGTTTTTT. As protein: CASSLGSGLGEEKLFF. V is TRBV5-1 and J is TRBJ1-4; D is undetermined. This CDR3 is 16 amino acids long. Germline V CDR1 and CDR2: SGHRS, YFSETQ. V shed 0 bases and J shed 8 bases, with 17 bases lying between them.

Note on this clone: The same CDR3 arises from other DNA sequences in this sample as well. The chain uses TRBV9 and TRBJ2-3; D call uncertain. V lost 0 bases to trimming and J lost 2 bases, with 7 bases between them. The germline gives CDR1 SGDLS, CDR2 YYNGEE. CDR3 length: 14 residues. CDR3 DNA sequence: TGTGCCAGCAGCGTAGGCGGATCCACAGATACGCAGTATTTT. Translated: CASSVGGSTDTQYF.

The chain uses TRBV2 and TRBJ2-2, with D uncertain. Germline V gene sequence: CDR1 SNHLY, CDR2 FYNNEI. This CDR3 contains 15 residues. The germline V and J ends were trimmed by 4 bases and 5 bases, with 14 bases remaining between them. CDR3 residues: CASSVSDLPTGELFF. CDR3 sequence (DNA): TGTGCCAGCAGTGTGTCGGATCTCCCAACCGGGGAGCTGTTTTTT.

Regarding this clone: The limits of the CDR3 on the DNA are not certain, so only TCRdb's listed CDR3 is given. The V call is TRBV7-3, the J call TRBJ2-1; TRBD1 reflects the table's D call only, with no check against the DNA. Germline CDR1 SGHTA, CDR2 FQGTGA. The CDR3 length equals 15 residues, ends included. CDR3 region: CASILGLFKDNEQFF.

This chain uses TRBV28 with TRBJ2-7; 14 nucleotides align to TRBD2. The CDR3 is 15 amino acids. The germline V gene encodes CDR1 MDHEN and CDR2 SYDVKM. V trimming: 6 bases; J trimming: 5 bases; junction bases outside the gene matches: 6. This chain's CDR3 is CASRLGTSGSHEQYF. Here the CDR3 DNA reads TGTGCCAGCAGGCTCGGGACTAGCGGGAGTCACGAGCAGTACTTC.

The chain carries TRBV6-5 and TRBJ1-3; D remains unclear. The V gene's germline CDR1 is MNHEY and CDR2 SVGAGI. The CDR3 totals 11 residues. Trimming shortened V by 7 bases and J by 0 bases, and 1 base separated the two germline ends. As DNA, the CDR3 is TGTGCCAGCATCTCTGGAAACACCATATATTTT. This codes for CASISGNTIYF.